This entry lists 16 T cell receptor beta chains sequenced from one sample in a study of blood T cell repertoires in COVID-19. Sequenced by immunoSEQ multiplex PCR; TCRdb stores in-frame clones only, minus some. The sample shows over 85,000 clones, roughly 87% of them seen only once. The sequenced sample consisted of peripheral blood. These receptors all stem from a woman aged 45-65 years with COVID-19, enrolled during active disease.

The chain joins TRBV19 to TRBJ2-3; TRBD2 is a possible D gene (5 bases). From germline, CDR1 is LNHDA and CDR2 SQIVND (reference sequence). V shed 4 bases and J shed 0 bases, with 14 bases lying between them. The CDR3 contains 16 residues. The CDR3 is CASSNAKTTSTDTQYF. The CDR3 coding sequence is TGTGCCAGTAGTAACGCCAAGACTACTAGCACAGATACGCAGTATTTT.

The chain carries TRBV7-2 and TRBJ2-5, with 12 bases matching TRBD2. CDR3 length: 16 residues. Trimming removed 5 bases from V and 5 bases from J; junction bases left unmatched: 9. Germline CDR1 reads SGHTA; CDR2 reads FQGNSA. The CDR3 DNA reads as TGTGCCAGCAGCCCGACCCTAGCGGGGGGGGCTGAGACCCAGTACTTC. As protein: CASSPTLAGGAETQYF.

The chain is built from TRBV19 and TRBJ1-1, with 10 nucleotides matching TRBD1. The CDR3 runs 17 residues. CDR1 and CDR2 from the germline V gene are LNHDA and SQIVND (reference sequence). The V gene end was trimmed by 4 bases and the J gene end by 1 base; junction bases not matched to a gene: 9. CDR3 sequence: CASSTPTGGSWNTEAFF. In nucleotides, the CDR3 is TGTGCCAGTAGTACCCCGACAGGGGGCAGTTGGAACACTGAAGCTTTCTTT.

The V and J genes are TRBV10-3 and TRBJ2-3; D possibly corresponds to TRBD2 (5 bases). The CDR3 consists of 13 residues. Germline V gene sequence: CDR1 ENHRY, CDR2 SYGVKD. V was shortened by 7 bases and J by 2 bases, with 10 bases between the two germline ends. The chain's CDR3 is CAIMSGNTDTQYF. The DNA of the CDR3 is TGTGCCATCATGAGCGGAAACACAGATACGCAGTATTTT.

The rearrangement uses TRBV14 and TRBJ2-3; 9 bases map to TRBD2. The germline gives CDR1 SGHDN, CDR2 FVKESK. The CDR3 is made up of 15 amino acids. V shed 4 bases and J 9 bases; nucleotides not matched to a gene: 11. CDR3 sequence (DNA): TGTGCCAGCAGCCCCTGGCTAGCGGGAAGTGACACGCAGTATTTT. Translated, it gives CASSPWLAGSDTQYF.

Written as DNA, the CDR3 is TGTGCCAGCAGCCCCGAGGCGGGGTCCTCCTACGAGCAGTACTTC. This translates into CASSPEAGSSYEQYF. The chain recombines TRBV4-2 with TRBJ2-7, with D possibly matching TRBD2 (6 bases). CDR1 and CDR2 (germline): LGHNA, YNFKEQ. The CDR3 consists of 15 residues. V shed 4 bases and J shed 0 bases, with 13 bases lying between them.

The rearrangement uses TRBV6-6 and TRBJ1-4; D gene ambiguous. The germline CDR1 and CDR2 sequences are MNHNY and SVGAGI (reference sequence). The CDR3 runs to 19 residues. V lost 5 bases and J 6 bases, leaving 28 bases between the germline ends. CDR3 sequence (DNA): TGTGCCAGCAGTCTAAGCCCCCGTAGACGGGTGCGGGGAGATGAAAAACTGTTTTTT. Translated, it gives CASSLSPRRRVRGDEKLFF.

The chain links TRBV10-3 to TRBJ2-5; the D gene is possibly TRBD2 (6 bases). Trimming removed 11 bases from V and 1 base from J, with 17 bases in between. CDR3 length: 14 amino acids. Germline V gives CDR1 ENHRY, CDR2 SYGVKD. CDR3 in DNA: TGTGCCTCCTCGGAGGGGCGGACCCAAGAGACCCAGTACTTC. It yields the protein CASSEGRTQETQYF.

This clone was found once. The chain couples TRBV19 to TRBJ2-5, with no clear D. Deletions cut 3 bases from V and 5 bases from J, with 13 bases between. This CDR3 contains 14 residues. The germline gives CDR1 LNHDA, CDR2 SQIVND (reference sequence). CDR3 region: CASSIGQAKETQYF. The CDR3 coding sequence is TGTGCCAGTAGTATTGGCCAGGCCAAGGAGACCCAGTACTTC. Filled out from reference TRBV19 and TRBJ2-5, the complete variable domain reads DGGITQSPKYLFRKEGQNVTLSCEQNLNHDAMYWYRQDPGQGLRLIYYSQIVNDFQKGDIAEGYSVSREKKESFPLTVTSAQKNPTAFYLCASSIGQAKETQYFGPGTRLLVL.

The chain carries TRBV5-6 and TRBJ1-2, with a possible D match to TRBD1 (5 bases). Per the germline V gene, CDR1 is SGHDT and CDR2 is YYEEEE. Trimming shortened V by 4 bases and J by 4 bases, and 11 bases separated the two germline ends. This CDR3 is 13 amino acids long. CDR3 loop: CASSPGGGYGYTF. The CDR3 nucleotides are TGTGCCAGCAGCCCCGGGGGGGGCTATGGCTACACCTTC.

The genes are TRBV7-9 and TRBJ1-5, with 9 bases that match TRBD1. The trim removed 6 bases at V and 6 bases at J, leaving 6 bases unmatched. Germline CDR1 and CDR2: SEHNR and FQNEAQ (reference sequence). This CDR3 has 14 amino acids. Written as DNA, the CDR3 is TGTGCCAGCAGTCCTACAGGGGGCTCTCAGCCCCAGCATTTT. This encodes CASSPTGGSQPQHF.

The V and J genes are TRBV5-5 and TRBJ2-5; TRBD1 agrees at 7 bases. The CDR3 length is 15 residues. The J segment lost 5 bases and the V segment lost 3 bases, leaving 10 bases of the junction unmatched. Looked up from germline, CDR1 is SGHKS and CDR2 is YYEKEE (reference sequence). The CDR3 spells CASSSGQAFGETQYF. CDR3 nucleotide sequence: TGTGCCAGCAGCTCAGGACAGGCCTTCGGGGAGACCCAGTACTTC.

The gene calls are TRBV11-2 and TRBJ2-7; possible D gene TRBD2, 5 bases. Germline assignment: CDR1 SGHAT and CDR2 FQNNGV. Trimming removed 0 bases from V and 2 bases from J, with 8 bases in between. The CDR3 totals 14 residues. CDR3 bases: TGTGCCAGCAGCTTAGATCTAGCCGCCTACGAGCAGTACTTC. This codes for CASSLDLAAYEQYF.

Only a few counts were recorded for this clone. CDR3 in DNA: TGTGCCAGCCTAGTCCCGGGACAGGGATTGAATGGCTACACCTTC. Amino acids: CASLVPGQGLNGYTF. The chain recombines TRBV19 with TRBJ1-2; 9 bases are a match to TRBD1. The V gene end was trimmed by 9 bases and the J gene end by 6 bases; junction bases not matched to a gene: 14. CDR1 and CDR2 (germline): LNHDA, SQIVND (reference sequence). This CDR3 region has 15 residues.

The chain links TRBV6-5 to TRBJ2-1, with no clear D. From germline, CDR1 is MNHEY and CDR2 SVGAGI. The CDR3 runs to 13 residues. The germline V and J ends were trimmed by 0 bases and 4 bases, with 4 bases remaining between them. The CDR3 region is CASSYSSYNEQFF. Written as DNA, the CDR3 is TGTGCCAGCAGTTACTCGAGTTACAATGAGCAGTTCTTC.

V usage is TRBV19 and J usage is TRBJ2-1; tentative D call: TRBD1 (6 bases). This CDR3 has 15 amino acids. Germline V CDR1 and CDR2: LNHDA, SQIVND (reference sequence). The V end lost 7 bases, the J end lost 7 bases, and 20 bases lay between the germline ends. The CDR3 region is CASILRHTGSNEQFF. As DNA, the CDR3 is TGTGCCAGTATCCTGCGCCACACAGGGAGTAATGAGCAGTTCTTC.